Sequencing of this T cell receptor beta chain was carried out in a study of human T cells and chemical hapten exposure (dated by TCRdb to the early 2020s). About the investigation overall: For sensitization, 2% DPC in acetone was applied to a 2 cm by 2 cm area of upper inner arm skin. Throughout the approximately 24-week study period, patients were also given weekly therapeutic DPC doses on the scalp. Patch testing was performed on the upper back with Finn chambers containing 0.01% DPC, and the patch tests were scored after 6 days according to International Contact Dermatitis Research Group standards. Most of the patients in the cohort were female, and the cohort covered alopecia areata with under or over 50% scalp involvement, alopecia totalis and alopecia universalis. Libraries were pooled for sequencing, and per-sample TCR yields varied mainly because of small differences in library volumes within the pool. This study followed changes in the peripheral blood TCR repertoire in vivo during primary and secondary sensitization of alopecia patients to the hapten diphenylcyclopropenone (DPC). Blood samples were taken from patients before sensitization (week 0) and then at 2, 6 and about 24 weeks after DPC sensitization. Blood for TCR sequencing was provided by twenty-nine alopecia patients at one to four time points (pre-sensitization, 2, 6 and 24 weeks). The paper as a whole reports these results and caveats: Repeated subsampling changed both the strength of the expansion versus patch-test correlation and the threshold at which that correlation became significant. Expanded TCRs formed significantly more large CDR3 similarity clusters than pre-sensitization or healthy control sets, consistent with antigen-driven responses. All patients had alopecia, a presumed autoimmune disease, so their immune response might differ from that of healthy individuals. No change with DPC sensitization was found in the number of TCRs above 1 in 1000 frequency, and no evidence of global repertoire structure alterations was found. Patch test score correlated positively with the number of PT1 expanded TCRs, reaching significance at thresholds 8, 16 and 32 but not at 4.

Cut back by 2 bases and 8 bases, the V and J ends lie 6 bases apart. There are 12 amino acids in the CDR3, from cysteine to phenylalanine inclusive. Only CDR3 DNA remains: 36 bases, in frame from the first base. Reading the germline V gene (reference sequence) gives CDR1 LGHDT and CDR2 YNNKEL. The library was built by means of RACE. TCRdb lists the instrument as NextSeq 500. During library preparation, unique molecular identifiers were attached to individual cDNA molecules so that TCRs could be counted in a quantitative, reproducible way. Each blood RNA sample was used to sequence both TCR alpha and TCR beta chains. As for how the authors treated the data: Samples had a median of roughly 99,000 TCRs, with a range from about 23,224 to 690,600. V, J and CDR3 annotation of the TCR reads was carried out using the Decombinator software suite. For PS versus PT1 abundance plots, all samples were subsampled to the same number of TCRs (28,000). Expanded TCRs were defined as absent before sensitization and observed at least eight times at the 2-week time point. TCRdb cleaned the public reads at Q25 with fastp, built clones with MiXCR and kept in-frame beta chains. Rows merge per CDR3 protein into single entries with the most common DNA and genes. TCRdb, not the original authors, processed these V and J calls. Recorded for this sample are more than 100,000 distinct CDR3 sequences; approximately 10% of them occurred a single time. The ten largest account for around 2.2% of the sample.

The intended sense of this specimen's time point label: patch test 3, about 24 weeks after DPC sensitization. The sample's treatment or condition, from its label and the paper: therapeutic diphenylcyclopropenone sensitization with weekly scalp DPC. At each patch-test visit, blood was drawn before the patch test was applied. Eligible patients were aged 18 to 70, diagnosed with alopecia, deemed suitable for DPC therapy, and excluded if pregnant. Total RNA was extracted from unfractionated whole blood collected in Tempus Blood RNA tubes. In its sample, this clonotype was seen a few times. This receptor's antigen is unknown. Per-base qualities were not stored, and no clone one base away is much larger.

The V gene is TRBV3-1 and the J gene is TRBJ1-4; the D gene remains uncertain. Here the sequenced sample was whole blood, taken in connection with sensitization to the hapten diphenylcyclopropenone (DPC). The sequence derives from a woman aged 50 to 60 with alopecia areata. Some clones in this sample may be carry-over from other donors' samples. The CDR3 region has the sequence CASSQSTEKLFF. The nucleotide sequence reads TGTGCCAGCAGCCAAAGTACGGAAAAACTGTTTTTT.